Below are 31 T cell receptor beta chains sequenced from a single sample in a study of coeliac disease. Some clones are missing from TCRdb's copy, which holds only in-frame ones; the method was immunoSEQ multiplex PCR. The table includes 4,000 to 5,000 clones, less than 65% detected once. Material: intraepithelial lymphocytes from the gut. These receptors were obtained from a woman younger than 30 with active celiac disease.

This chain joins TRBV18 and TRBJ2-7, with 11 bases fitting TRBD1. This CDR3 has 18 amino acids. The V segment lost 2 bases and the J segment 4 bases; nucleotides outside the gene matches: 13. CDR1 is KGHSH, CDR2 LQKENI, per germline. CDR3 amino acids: CASSPSQIRDRGSYEQYF. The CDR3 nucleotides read TGTGCCAGCTCACCATCACAAATCAGGGACAGGGGGTCATACGAGCAGTACTTC.

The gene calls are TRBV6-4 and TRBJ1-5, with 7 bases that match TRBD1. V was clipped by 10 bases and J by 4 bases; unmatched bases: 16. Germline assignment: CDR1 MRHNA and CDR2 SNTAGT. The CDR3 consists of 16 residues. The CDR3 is CATTWQGESLNQPQHF. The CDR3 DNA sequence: TGTGCCACCACCTGGCAGGGGGAAAGTTTAAATCAGCCCCAGCATTTT.

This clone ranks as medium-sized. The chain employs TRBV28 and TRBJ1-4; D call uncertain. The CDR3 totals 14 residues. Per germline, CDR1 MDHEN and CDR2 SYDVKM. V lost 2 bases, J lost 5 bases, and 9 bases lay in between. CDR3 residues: CASSLRLLNEKLFF. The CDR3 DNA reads TGTGCCAGCAGTTTAAGACTTCTGAATGAAAAACTGTTTTTT.

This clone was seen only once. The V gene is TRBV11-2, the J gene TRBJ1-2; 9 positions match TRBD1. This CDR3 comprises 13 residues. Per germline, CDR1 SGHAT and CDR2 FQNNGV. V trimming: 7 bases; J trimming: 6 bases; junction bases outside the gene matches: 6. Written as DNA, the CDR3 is TGTGCCAGCACCACTACAGGGGGCAATGGCTACACCTTC. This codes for CASTTTGGNGYTF.

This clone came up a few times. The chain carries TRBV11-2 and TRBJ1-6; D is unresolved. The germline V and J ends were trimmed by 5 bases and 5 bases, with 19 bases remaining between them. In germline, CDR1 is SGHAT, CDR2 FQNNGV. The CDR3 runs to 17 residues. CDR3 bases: TGTGCCAGCAGCCTCCACCCAATGGGCACCCATAATTCACCCCTCCACTTT. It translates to CASSLHPMGTHNSPLHF. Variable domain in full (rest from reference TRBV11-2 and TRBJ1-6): EAGVAQSPRYKIIEKRQSVAFWCNPISGHATLYWYQQILGQGPKLLIQFQNNGVVDDSQLPKDRFSAERLKGVDSTLKIQPAKLEDSAVYLCASSLHPMGTHNSPLHFGNGTRLTVT.

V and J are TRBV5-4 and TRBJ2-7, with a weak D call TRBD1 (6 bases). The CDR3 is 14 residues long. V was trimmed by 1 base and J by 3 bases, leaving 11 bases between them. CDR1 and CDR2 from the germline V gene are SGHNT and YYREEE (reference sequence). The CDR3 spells CASSLTGPDYEQYF. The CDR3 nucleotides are TGTGCCAGCAGCTTGACAGGGCCAGACTACGAGCAGTACTTC.

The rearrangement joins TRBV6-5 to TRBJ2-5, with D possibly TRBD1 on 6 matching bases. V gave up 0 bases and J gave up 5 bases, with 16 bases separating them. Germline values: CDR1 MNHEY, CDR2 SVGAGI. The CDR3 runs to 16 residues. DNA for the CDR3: TGTGCCAGCAGTTACTCGATGGGGGACATGGGGGAGACCCAGTACTTC. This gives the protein CASSYSMGDMGETQYF.

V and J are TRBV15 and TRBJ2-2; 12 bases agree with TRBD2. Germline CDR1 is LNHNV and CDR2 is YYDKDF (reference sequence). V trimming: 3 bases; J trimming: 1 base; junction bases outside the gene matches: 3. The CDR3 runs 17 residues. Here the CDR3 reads CATSRASGGGNTGELFF. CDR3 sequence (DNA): TGTGCCACCAGCAGGGCTAGCGGGGGGGGGAACACCGGGGAGCTGTTTTTT.

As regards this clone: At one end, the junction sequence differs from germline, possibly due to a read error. CDR3 protein: CTSSLVAGGVRPQHF. The DNA for the CDR3 is TGTACCAGCAGTTTAGTGGCAGGGGGAGTCAGACCCCAGCATTTT. This sequence joins TRBV28 and TRBJ1-5; 7 positions agree with TRBD1. CDR1 and CDR2 (germline): MDHEN, SYDVKM. The CDR3 runs 15 residues.

This CDR3 reads CASSPDRGLGNTIYF. CDR3 DNA sequence: TGTGCCAGCTCACCCGACAGGGGGCTAGGAAACACCATATATTTT. The J gene is TRBJ1-3, the V gene TRBV18, with 10 positions matching TRBD1. CDR1 is KGHSH and CDR2 is LQKENI in the germline V gene. The CDR3 is made up of 15 amino acids. J gave up 4 bases and V 3 bases, and 3 bases lay outside the gene matches.

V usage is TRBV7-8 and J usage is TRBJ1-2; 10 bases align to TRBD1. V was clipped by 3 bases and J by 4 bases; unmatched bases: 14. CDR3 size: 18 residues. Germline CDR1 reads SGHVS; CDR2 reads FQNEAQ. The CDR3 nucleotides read TGTGCCAGCAGCTTGGTGGGGACAGGGGCTCTCTGGGCCTATGGCTACACCTTC. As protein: CASSLVGTGALWAYGYTF.

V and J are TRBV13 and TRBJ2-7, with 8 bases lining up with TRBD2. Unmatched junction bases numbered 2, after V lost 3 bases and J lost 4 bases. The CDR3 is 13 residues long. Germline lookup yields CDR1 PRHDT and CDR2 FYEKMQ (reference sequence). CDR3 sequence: CASSLGLVYEQYF. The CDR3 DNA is TGTGCCAGCAGCTTGGGACTAGTTTACGAGCAGTACTTC. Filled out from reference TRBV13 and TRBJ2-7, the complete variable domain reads AAGVIQSPRHLIKEKRETATLKCYPIPRHDTVYWYQQGPGQDPQFLISFYEKMQSDKGSIPDRFSAQQFSDYHSELNMSSLELGDSALYFCASSLGLVYEQYFGPGTRLTVT.

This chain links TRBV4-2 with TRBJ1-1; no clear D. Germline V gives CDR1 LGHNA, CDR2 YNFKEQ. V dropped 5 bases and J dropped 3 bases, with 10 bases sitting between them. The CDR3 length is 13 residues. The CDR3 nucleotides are TGTGCCAGCAGCTTCGTAATCGACACTGAAGCTTTCTTT. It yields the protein CASSFVIDTEAFF.

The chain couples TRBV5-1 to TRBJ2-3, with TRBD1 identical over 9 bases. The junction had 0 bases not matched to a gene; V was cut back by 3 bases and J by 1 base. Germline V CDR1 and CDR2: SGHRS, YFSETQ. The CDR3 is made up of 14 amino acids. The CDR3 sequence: CASSWTGGTDTQYF. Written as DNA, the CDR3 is TGCGCCAGCAGCTGGACAGGGGGCACAGATACGCAGTATTTT.

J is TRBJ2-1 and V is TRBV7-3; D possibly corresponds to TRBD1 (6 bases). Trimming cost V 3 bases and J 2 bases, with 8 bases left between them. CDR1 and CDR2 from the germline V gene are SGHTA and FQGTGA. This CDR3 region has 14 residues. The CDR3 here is CASSLGHPYNEQFF. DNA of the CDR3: TGTGCCAGCAGCTTGGGACACCCCTACAATGAGCAGTTCTTC.

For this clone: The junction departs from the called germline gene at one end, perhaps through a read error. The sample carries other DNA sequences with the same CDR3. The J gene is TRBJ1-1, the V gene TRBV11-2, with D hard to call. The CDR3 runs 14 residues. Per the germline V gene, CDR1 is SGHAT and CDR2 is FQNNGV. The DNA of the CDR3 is TGTGCCAGCAGCTCCTCTCCCGGTTGGACTGAAGCCTTCTTT. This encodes CASSSSPGWTEAFF.

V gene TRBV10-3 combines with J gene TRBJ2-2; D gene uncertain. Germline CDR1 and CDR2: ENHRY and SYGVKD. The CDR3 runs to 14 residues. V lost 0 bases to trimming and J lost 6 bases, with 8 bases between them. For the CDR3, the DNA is TGTGCCATCAGTGAGTCGATCGAGTCCGGGGAGCTGTTTTTT. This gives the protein CAISESIESGELFF.

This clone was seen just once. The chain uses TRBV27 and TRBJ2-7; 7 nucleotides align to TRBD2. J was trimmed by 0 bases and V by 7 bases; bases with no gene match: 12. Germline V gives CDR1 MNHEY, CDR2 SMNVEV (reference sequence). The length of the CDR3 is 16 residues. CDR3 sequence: CASIHHRASGSYEQYF. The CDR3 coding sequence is TGTGCCAGCATCCACCACCGGGCTAGCGGCTCCTACGAGCAGTACTTC.

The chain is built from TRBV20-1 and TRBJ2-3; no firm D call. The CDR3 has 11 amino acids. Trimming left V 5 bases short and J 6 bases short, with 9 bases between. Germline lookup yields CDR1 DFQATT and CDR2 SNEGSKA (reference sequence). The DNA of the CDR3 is TGCAGTGCTGTCCGTATGGATACGCAGTATTTT. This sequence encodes CSAVRMDTQYF.

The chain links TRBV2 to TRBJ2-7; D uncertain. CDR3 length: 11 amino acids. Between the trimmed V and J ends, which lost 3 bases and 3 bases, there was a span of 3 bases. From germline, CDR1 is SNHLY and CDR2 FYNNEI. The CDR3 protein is CASSDNYEQYF. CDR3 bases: TGTGCCAGCAGTGACAACTACGAGCAGTACTTC.

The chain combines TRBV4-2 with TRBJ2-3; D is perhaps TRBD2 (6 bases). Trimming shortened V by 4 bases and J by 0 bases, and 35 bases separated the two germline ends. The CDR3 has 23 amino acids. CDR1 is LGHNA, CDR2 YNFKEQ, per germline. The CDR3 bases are TGTGCCAGCAGCCGATCGGACTTCGGCGGGCAAGGCATTCATGGGACTAGCACAGATACGCAGTATTTT. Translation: CASSRSDFGGQGIHGTSTDTQYF.

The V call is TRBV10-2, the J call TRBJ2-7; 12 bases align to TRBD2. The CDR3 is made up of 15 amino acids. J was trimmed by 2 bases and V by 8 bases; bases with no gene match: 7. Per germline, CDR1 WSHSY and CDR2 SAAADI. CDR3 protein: CASGWTSGVPYEQYF. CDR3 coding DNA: TGCGCCAGCGGTTGGACTAGCGGGGTTCCCTACGAGCAGTACTTC.

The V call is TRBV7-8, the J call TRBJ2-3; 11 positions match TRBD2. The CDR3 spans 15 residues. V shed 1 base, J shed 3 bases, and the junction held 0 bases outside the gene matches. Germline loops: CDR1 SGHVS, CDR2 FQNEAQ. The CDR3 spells CASSLGLAGTDTQYF. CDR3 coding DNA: TGTGCCAGCAGCTTAGGACTAGCGGGAACAGATACGCAGTATTTT.

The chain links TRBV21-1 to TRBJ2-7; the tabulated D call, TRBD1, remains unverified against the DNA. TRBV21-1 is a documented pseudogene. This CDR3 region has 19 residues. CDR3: CASSKVNVSGTGDSNEQYF. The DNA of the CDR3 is TGTGCCAGCAGCAAAGTCAACGTTTCCGGGACAGGGGACTCTAACGAGCAGTACTTC.

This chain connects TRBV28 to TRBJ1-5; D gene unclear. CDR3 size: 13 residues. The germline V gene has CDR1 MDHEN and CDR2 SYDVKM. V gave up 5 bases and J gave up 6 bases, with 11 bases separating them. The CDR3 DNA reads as TGTGCCAGCAGTCCGTCGGACTGTCAGCCCCAGCATTTT. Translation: CASSPSDCQPQHF.

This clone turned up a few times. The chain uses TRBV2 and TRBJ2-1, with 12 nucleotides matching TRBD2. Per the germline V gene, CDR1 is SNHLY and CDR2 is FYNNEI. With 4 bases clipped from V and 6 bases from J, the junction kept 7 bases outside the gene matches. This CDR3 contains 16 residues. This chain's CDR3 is CASSAALAGGPNEQFF. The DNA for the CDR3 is TGTGCCAGCAGTGCCGCGCTAGCGGGAGGGCCCAATGAGCAGTTCTTC.

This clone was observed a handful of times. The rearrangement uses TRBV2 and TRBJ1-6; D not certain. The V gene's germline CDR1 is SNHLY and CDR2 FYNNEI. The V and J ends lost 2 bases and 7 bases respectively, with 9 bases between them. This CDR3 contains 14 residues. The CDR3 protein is CASSEHDTNSPLHF. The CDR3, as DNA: TGTGCCAGCAGTGAACACGACACCAATTCACCCCTCCACTTT.

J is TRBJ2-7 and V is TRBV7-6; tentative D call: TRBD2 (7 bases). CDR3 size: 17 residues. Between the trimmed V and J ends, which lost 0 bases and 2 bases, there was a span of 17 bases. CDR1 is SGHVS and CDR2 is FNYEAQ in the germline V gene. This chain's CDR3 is CASSLALRGAEPYEQYF. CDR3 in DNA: TGTGCCAGCAGCTTAGCACTCCGGGGGGCCGAACCCTACGAGCAGTACTTC.

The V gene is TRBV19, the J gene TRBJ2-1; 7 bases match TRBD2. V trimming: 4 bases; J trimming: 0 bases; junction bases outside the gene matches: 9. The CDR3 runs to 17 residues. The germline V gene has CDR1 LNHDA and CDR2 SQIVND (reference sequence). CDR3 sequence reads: CASSNIPSGISYNEQFF. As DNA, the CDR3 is TGTGCCAGTAGTAATATTCCTAGCGGAATCTCCTACAATGAGCAGTTCTTC. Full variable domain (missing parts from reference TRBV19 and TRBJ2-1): DGGITQSPKYLFRKEGQNVTLSCEQNLNHDAMYWYRQDPGQGLRLIYYSQIVNDFQKGDIAEGYSVSREKKESFPLTVTSAQKNPTAFYLCASSNIPSGISYNEQFFGPGTRLTVL.

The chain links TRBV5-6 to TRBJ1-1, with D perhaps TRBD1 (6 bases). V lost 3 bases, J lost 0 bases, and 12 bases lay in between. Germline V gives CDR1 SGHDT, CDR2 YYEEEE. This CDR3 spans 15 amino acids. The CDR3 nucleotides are TGTGCCAGCAGCTCATACAGGGAATTGAACACTGAAGCTTTCTTT. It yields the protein CASSSYRELNTEAFF.

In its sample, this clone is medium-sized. The DNA for the CDR3 is TGTGCCAGTACCTCGCGGGGACAGGGGTGGCACGAGCAGTACTTC. Protein: CASTSRGQGWHEQYF. The chain carries TRBV19 and TRBJ2-7; 10 nucleotides line up with TRBD1. Germline CDR1 is LNHDA and CDR2 is SQIVND (reference sequence). The CDR3 extends over 15 amino acids. The J segment lost 5 bases and the V segment lost 7 bases, leaving 11 bases of the junction unmatched.